One and the same sample provided the 6 T cell receptor beta chains below, sequenced in a study of cytomegalovirus exposure and HLA in healthy donors. PCR employed 60 Vbeta and 13 Jbeta primers. Clones were sequenced by immunoSEQ multiplex PCR, and TCRdb holds only the in-frame ones, with some missing. This table holds approximately 140,000 clones. The sample comprised PBMCs. All receptors derive from a woman between 45 and 65 years old in good health and CMV-seronegative.

The chain has TRBV30 and TRBJ2-6, with 7 nucleotides matching TRBD1. This CDR3 contains 20 residues. Germline-derived CDR1 and CDR2 are GTSNPN and SVGIG (reference sequence). V was pared by 0 bases and J by 0 bases, with 14 bases of the junction left unmatched. Here the CDR3 DNA reads TGTGCCTGGAGTGTTTATCTATTGAGACAGGGAATCTCTGGGGCCAACGTCCTGACTTTC. Its translation is CAWSVYLLRQGISGANVLTF.

CDR3 protein: CASSYTVNPDDEQFF. The CDR3 DNA sequence: TGTGCCAGCAGTTACACAGTGAACCCCGACGATGAGCAGTTCTTC. The chain links TRBV6-5 to TRBJ2-1, with D uncertain. Germline CDR1 MNHEY, CDR2 SVGAGI. This CDR3 is 15 amino acids long. Trimming stripped 2 bases from V and 8 bases from J, with 16 bases between.

This chain joins TRBV7-2 and TRBJ1-1, with D uncertain. The V end was cut by 5 bases, the J end by 6 bases, with 16 bases between. This CDR3 contains 14 residues. The germline gives CDR1 SGHTA, CDR2 FQGNSA. CDR3 nucleotide sequence: TGTGCCAGCAGCCTCGGACTCCTAAGGCCTGAAGCTTTCTTT. This gives the protein CASSLGLLRPEAFF.

The chain uses TRBV7-2 and TRBJ2-7; no reliable D call. V lost 1 base to trimming and J lost 3 bases, with 10 bases between them. Germline CDR1 SGHTA, CDR2 FQGNSA. CDR3 length equals 14 residues. CDR3 region: CASSLDTIRYEQYF. In DNA form, the CDR3 reads TGTGCCAGCAGCTTAGACACCATCCGCTACGAGCAGTACTTC.

V usage is TRBV10-3 and J usage is TRBJ1-2, with D uncertain. The CDR3 extends over 16 amino acids. CDR1 ENHRY and CDR2 SYGVKD come from the germline V gene. Deletions cut 0 bases from V and 5 bases from J, with 16 bases between. The DNA for the CDR3 is TGTGCCATCAGTGAGTCCCAGAGGGTGAGATTGTATGGCTACACCTTC. Amino acids: CAISESQRVRLYGYTF.

This chain connects TRBV7-2 to TRBJ2-1, with D possibly matching TRBD2 (5 bases). CDR3 size: 15 residues. CDR1 is SGHTA, CDR2 FQGNSA, per germline. V gave up 7 bases and J gave up 2 bases, with 15 bases separating them. The chain's CDR3 is CASTPGGGPYNEQFF. CDR3 nucleotides: TGTGCCAGCACCCCCGGCGGAGGCCCCTACAATGAGCAGTTCTTC.